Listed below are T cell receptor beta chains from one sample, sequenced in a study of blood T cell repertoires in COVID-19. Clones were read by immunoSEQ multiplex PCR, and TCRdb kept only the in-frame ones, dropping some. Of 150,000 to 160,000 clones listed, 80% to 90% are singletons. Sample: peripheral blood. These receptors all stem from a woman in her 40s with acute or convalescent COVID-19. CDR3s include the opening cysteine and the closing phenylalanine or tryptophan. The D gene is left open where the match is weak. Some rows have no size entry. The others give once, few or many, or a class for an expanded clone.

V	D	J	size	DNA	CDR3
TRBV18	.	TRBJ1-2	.	TGTGCCAGCTCACCAAACAAGAGGGATGGCTACACCTTC	CASSPNKRDGYTF
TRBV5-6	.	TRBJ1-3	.	TGTGCCAGCAGTTTGCACTCTGGAAACACCATATATTTT	CASSLHSGNTIYF
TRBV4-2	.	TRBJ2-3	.	TGTGCCAGCAGCCAAGTCGGGGATGCAGATACGCAGTATTTT	CASSQVGDADTQYF
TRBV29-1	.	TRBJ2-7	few	TGCAGCGTTGAATACGGTCACAGGGCCTACGAGCAGTACTTC	CSVEYGHRAYEQYF
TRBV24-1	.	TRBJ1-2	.	TGTGCCACCAGTGACGCAAGGGGGTGGAACTATGGCTACACCTTC	CATSDARGWNYGYTF
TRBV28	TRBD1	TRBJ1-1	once	TGTGCCAGCAGCACTCCGGGACAGGGTATGACTGAAGCTTTCTTT	CASSTPGQGMTEAFF
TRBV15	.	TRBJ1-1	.	TGTGCCACCAGCAGAGTTGCCGGTTACACTGAAGCTTTCTTT	CATSRVAGYTEAFF
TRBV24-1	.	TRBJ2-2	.	TGTGCCACCAGTGATTTGAAGGCGGGTGGCACCGGGGAGCTGTTTTTT	CATSDLKAGGTGELFF
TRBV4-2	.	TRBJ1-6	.	TGTGCCAGCAGCCATGTTGCCGCCTCGGGGGGGTATAATTCACCCCTCCACTTT	CASSHVAASGGYNSPLHF
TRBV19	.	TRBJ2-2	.	TGTGCCAGTAGTATCTCCGGGGAGCTGTTTTTT	CASSISGELFF
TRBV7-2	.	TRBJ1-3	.	TGTGCCAGCAGCTTGTCCAGGGAAGCTGGAAACACCATATATTTT	CASSLSREAGNTIYF
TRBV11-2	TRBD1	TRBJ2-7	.	TGTGCCAGCAGCTTGGACAGGAACTCCTACGAGCAGTACTTC	CASSLDRNSYEQYF
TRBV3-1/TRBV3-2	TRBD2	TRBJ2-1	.	TGTGCCAGCAGCCACGGGACTATAAGTTCCTACAATGAGCAGTTCTTC	CASSHGTISSYNEQFF
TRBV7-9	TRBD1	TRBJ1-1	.	TGTGCCAGCAGCTTATACAGGGGAGGGAACACTGAAGCTTTCTTT	CASSLYRGGNTEAFF
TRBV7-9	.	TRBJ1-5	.	TGTGCCAGCAGCTTAGAGGGGATGGGCAATCAGCCCCAGCATTTT	CASSLEGMGNQPQHF
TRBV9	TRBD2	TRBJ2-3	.	TGTGCCAGCAGCGCACAGCGGGGGCGCACAGATACGCAGTATTTT	CASSAQRGRTDTQYF
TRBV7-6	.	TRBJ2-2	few	TGTGCCAGCAGCTTAGTGCGGCCCGAGTTCGCAACCGGGGAGCTGTTTTTT	CASSLVRPEFATGELFF
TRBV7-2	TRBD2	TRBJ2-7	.	TGTGCCAGCAGCACCGGGACTAGCGGGACCTACGAGCAGTACTTC	CASSTGTSGTYEQYF
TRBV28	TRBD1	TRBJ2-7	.	TGTGCCAGCTCCTTGCTGGACAGGGCCTACGAGCAGTACTTC	CASSLLDRAYEQYF
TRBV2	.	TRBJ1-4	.	TGTGCCAGCAGTGATATGACTAATGAAAAACTGTTTTTT	CASSDMTNEKLFF
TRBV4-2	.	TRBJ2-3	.	TGTGCCAGCAGCCAGACGCCTGCGGGGCCAGCCGATACGCAGTATTTT	CASSQTPAGPADTQYF
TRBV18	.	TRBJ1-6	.	TGTGCCAGCTCCAACCTGGGCCCCGCCGATTCACCCCTCCACTTT	CASSNLGPADSPLHF
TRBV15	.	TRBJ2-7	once	TGTGCCACCAGCAGATTATATGGGGAGTACCACGAGCAGTACTTC	CATSRLYGEYHEQYF
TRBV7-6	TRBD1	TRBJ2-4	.	TGTGCCAGCAGCCAGGGACAGTTAGCCAAAAACATTCAGTACTTC	CASSQGQLAKNIQYF
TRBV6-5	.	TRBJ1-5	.	TGTGCCAGCAGTTACTCGAGGCTGGGCAATCAGCCCCAGCATTTT	CASSYSRLGNQPQHF
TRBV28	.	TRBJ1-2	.	TGTGCCAGCAGTTTTGCGGGGGGCCTACCTAACTATGGCTACACCTTC	CASSFAGGLPNYGYTF
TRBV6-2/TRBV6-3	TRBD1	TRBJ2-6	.	TGTGCCAGCAGCCCCTCGACAGGGGCAAGCTCTGGGGCCAACGTCCTGACTTTC	CASSPSTGASSGANVLTF
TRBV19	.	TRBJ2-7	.	TGTGCCAGTAGTATGCGGGGCATAGAACCCTACGAGCAGTACTTC	CASSMRGIEPYEQYF
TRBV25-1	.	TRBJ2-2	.	TGTGCCAGCAGTGACCCGGGGGGCGCGGGCACCGGGGAGCTGTTTTTT	CASSDPGGAGTGELFF
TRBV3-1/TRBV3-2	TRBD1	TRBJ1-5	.	TGTGCCAGCAGCCAAGGCGGGACAGGGGACTTCCCGGGCAATCAGCCCCAGCATTTT	CASSQGGTGDFPGNQPQHF
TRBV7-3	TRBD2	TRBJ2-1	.	TGTGCCAGCAGCGAACATACTAGCGGTAATTCCTACAATGAGCAGTTCTTC	CASSEHTSGNSYNEQFF
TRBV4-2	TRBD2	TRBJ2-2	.	TGTGCCAGCAGCCAAGCCGGGACTAGCGGGAGGACCGGGGAGCTGTTTTTT	CASSQAGTSGRTGELFF